This T cell receptor beta chain was found in a study of Ad26.COV2.S vaccination and SARS-CoV-2 variants. Remarks on this clone: The identical CDR3 is also encoded by other nucleotide sequences in the sample.

The repertoire was sequenced with immunoSEQ multiplex PCR; TCRdb's copy has only in-frame clones and lacks some. Of 400,000 to 500,000 clones listed, roughly 90% are singletons. Treatment reported: some 20 received Ad26.COV2.S at low or high dose, single or two shots; 5 received placebo; per-sample allocation not given. The investigators took samples on day 63 after the first vaccine or placebo injection. CDR3 length equals 11 residues. V was cut by 4 bases and J by 4 bases, with 2 bases left in between. V and J are TRBV12-3 or TRBV12-4 and TRBJ2-1; no clear D gene. This clonotype was obtained from a person between 18 and 65 years old who received the Ad26.COV2.S COVID-19 vaccine or a placebo. This specimen consisted of peripheral blood, obtained in a trial of Ad26.COV2.S vaccine versus placebo. DNA for the CDR3: TGTGCCAGCAGTTCTTACAATGAGCAGTTCTTC. It specifies CASSSYNEQFF.